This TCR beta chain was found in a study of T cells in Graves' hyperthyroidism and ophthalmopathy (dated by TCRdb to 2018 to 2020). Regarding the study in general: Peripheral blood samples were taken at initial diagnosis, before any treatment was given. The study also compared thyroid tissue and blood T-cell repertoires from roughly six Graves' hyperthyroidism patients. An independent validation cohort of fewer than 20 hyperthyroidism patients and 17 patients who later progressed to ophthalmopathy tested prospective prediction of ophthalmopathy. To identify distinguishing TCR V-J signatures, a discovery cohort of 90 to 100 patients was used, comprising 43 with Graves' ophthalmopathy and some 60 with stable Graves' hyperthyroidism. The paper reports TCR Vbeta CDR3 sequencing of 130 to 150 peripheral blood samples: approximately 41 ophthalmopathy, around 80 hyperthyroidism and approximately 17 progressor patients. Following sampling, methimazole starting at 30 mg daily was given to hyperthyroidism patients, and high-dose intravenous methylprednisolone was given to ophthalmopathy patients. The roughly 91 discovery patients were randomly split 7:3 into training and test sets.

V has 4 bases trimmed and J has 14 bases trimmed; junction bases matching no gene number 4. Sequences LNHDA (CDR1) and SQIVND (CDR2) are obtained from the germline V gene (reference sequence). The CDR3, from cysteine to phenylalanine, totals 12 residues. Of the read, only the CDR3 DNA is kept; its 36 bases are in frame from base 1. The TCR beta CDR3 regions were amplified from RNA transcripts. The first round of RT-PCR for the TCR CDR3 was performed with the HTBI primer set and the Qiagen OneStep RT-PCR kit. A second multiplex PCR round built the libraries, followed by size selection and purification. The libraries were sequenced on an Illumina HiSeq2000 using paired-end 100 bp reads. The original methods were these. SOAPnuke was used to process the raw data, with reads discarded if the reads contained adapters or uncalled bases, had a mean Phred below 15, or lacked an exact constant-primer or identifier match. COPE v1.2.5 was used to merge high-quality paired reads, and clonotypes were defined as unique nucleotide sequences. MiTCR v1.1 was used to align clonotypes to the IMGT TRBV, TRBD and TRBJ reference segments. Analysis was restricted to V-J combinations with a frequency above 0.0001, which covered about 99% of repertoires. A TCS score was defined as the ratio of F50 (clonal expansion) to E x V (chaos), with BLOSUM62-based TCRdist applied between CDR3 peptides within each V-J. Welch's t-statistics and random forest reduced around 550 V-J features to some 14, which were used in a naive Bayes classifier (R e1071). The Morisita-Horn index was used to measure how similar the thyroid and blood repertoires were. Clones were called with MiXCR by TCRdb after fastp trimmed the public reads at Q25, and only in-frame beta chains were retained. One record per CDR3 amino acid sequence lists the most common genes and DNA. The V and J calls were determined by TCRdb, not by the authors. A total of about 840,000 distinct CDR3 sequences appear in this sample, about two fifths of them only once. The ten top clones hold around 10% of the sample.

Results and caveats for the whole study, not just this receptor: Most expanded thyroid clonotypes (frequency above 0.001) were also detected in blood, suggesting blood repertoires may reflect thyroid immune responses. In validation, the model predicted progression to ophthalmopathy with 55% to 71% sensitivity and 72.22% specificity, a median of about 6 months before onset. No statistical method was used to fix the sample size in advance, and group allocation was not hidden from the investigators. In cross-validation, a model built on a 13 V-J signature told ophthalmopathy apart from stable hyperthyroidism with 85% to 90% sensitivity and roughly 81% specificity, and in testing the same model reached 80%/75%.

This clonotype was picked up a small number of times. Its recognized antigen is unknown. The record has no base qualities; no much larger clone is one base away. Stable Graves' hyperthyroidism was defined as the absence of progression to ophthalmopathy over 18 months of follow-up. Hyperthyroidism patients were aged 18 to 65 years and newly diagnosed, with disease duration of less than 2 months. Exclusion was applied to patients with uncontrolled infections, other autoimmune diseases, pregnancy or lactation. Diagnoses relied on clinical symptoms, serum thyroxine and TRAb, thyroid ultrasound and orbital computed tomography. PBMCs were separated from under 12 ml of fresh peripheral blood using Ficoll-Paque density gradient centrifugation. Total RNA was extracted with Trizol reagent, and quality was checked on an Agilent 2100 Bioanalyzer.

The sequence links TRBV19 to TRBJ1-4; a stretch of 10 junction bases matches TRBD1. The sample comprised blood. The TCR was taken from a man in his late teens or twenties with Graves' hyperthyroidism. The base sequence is TGTGCCAGTAGTACCCCGGGACAGGGGCTGTTTTTT. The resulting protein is CASSTPGQGLFF.